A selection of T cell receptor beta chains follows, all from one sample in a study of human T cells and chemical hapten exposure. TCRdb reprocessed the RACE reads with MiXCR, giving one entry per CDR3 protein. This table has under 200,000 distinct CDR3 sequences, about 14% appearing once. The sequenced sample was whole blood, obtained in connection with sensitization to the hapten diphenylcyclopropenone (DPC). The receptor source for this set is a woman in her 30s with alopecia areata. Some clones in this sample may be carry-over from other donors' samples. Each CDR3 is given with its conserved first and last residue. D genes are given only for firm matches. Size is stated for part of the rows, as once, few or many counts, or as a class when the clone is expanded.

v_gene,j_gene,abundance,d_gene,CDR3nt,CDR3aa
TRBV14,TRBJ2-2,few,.,TGTGCCAGCAGCCCAAGACTAGTCGGGGAGCTGTTTTTT,CASSPRLVGELFF
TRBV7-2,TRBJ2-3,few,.,TGTGCCAGCAGCTCCGTCTCGCGGACTAGCACAGATACGCAGTATTTT,CASSSVSRTSTDTQYF
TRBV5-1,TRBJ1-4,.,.,TGCGCCAGCAGCTTACAGGTCCCTAATGAAAAACTGTTTTTT,CASSLQVPNEKLFF
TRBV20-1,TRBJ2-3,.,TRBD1,TGCAGTGCTAGTTCGCCGGGACAGAGCACAGATACGCAGTATTTT,CSASSPGQSTDTQYF
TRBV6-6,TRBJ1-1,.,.,TGTGCCAGCAGTTCCGGGAAGAACACTGAAGCTTTCTTT,CASSSGKNTEAFF
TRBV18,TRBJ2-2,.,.,TGTGCCAGCTCTGCGTCCGGGGAGCTGTTTTTT,CASSASGELFF
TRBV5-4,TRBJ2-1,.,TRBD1,TGTGCCAGCAGCGCGGTACAGGGGGCCTACAATGAGCAGTTCTTC,CASSAVQGAYNEQFF
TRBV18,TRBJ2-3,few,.,TGTGCCAGCTCACCTGCCTTTTCTGGCACAGATACGCAGTATTTT,CASSPAFSGTDTQYF
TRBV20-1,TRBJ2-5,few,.,TGCAGTGCTAACCCCCCGGGGGAAGAGACCCAGTACTTC,CSANPPGEETQYF
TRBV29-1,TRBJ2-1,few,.,TGCAGCGTTGAAGGTGCCCCCGGGGGAAATGAGCAGTTCTTC,CSVEGAPGGNEQFF
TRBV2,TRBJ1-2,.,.,TGTGCCAGCAGTGAAACCCCACAGGGAGATGGCTACACCTTC,CASSETPQGDGYTF
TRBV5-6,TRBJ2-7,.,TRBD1,TGTGCCAGCAGCGTGGGACAGGGATACTACGAGCAGTACTTC,CASSVGQGYYEQYF
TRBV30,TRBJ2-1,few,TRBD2,TGTGCCTGGAGTGTAGGCCTAGCGGCATCCTTCGAGCAGTTCTTC,CAWSVGLAASFEQFF
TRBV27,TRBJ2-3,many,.,TGTGCCAGCAGTTTATTTCCACCAGAGAAAACAGATACGCAGTATTTT,CASSLFPPEKTDTQYF
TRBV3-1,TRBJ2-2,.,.,TGTGCCAGCAGCCCCGGGGTGAACACCGGGGAGCTGTTTTTT,CASSPGVNTGELFF
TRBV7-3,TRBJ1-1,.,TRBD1,TGTGCCAGCAGCTCCGACAGGGGCCCAGCTGAAGCTTTCTTT,CASSSDRGPAEAFF
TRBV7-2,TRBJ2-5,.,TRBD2,TGTGCCAGCAGCCCCCGGACTAGTCATGAGACCCAGTACTTC,CASSPRTSHETQYF
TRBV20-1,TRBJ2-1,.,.,TGCAGTGCCCAGGGGGTTAGCGGGATTAGCTCCTACAATGAGCAGTTCTTC,CSAQGVSGISSYNEQFF
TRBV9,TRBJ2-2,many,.,TGTGCCAGCAGCGTAGCTTGGGGGACCGGGGAGCTGTTTTTT,CASSVAWGTGELFF
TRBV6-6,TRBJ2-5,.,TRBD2,TGTGCCAGCAGCCCGAAGCGGGGGGTACAAGAGACCCAGTACTTC,CASSPKRGVQETQYF
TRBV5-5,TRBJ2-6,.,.,TGTGCCAGCAGCGGGATAAGGGACACATTCGGCAGGGCTGGGGCCAACGTCCTGACTTTC,CASSGIRDTFGRAGANVLTF
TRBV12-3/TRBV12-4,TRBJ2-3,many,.,TGTGCCAGCGGGGGGCTAGCGGCAGATACGCAGTATTTT,CASGGLAADTQYF
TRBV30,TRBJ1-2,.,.,TGTGCCTGGAGTGGACCGACAGCTAACTATGGCTACACCTTC,CAWSGPTANYGYTF